This is a list of T cell receptor beta chains from one sample in a study of graft-versus-host responses after intestinal transplantation. Method: immunoSEQ multiplex PCR; TCRdb's copy keeps in-frame clones and lacks some. The sample carries under 8,500 clones, 80% to 90% recorded once. The source was ileum tissue, collected 300 to 310 days after intestinal transplant. The receptors originated from a human patient who received an intestinal transplant, so some T cells may come from the graft donor. Both conserved end residues are part of each CDR3. The D gene is left open where the match is weak. The listing skips clone size in some rows; elsewhere it reads once, few, many or a size class.

CDR3nt	CDR3aa	abundance	j_gene	v_gene	d_gene
TGTGCCAACTCGGGACAGGGCTACGAGCAGTACTTC	CANSGQGYEQYF	NA	TRBJ2-7	TRBV6-1	TRBD1
TGCGCCAGCAGCTCCACTTCCGGACTCGCTTCCTACGAGCAGTACTTC	CASSSTSGLASYEQYF	once	TRBJ2-7	TRBV5-1	NA
TGTGCCAGCAGCTTCTTTAGACCGGGACAGGGAAAAGAGACCCAGTACTTC	CASSFFRPGQGKETQYF	few	TRBJ2-5	TRBV11-3	TRBD1
TGTGCCAGCAGCATTAGCGGCGAGACCCAGTACTTC	CASSISGETQYF	NA	TRBJ2-5	TRBV7-8	NA
TGTGCCAGCAGCACACGGACAGGGACGCGCACTGAAGCTTTCTTT	CASSTRTGTRTEAFF	NA	TRBJ1-1	TRBV5-6	TRBD1
TGTGCCAGCAGCCAAGTGCACGGTGGACCCTACGAGCAGTACTTC	CASSQVHGGPYEQYF	NA	TRBJ2-7	TRBV4-2	NA
TGCGCCAGCAGCCACGGGACAGCGAACTACGAGCAGTACTTC	CASSHGTANYEQYF	large	TRBJ2-7	TRBV4-1	TRBD1
TGTGCCAGCACCGGATGGAGAGCCCAGTACTTC	CASTGWRAQYF	NA	TRBJ2-5	TRBV2	NA
TGTGCCAGCAGTACGGGCCGGGGGAATGAAAAACTGTTTTTT	CASSTGRGNEKLFF	NA	TRBJ1-4	TRBV6-5	NA
TGTGCCAGCAGGCGAAGGGCCTGGGGCAATCAGCCCCAGCATTTT	CASRRRAWGNQPQHF	NA	TRBJ1-5	TRBV27	NA
TGTGCCAGCATCCCCGGGACAGCATACAATGAGCAGTTCTTC	CASIPGTAYNEQFF	once	TRBJ2-1	TRBV6-1	TRBD1
TGTGCCAGTAGTATCAAGGGAACGCAGTATTTT	CASSIKGTQYF	NA	TRBJ2-3	TRBV19	NA
TGCAGCGTCGAGTTGTCAGGGAATCAGCCCCAGCATTTT	CSVELSGNQPQHF	NA	TRBJ1-5	TRBV29-1	NA
TGTGCCAGCAGACCACAGCGGGGGGCCGGGACAGATACGCAGTATTTT	CASRPQRGAGTDTQYF	NA	TRBJ2-3	TRBV28	TRBD2